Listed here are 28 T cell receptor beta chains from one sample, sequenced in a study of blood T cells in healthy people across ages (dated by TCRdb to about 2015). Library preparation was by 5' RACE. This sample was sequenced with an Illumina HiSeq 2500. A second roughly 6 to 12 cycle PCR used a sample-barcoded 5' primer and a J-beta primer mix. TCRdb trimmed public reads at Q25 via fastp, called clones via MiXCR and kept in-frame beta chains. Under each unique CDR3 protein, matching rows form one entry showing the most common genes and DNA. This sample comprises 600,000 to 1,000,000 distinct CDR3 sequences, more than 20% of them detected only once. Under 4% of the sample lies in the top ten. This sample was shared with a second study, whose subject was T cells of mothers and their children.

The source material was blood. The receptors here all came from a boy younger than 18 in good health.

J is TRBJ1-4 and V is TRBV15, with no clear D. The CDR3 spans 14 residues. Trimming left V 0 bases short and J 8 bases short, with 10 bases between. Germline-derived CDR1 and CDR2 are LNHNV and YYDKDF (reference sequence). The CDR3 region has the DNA TGTGCCACCAGCAGAGATTTGGTCGGGGAAAAACTGTTTTTT. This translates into CATSRDLVGEKLFF. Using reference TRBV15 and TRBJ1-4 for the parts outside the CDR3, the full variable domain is DAMVIQNPRYQVTQFGKPVTLSCSQTLNHNVMYWYQQKSSQAPKLLFHYYDKDFNNEADTPDNFQSRRPNTSFCFLDIRSPGLGDTAMYLCATSRDLVGEKLFFGSGTQLSVL.

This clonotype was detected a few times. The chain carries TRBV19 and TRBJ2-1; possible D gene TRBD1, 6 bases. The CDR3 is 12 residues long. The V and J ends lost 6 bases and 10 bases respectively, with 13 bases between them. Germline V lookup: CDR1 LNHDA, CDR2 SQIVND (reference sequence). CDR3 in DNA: TGTGCCAGTAGCCCGGACAGAACCGAGCAGTTCTTC. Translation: CASSPDRTEQFF.

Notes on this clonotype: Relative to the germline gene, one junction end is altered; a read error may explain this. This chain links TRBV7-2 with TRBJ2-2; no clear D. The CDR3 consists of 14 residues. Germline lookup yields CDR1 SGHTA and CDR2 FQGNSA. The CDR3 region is CASSLVTNAGELFF. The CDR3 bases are TGTGCCAGCAGCTTAGTCACGAACGCCGGGGAGCTGTTTTTT.

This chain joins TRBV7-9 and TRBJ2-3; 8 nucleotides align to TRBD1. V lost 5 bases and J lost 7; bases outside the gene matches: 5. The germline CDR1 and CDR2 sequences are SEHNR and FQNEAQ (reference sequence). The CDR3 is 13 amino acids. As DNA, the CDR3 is TGTGCCAGCAGCCCTGACAGGGGAAATACGCAGTATTTT. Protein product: CASSPDRGNTQYF.

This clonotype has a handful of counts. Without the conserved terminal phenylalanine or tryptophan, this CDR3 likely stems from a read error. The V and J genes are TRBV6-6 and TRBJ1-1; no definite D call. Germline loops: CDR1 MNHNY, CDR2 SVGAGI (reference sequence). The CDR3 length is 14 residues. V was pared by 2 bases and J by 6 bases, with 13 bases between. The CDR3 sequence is CASSYGPGVAEAFL. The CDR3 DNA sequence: TGTGCCAGCAGTTACGGCCCGGGAGTAGCTGAAGCTTTCCTT.

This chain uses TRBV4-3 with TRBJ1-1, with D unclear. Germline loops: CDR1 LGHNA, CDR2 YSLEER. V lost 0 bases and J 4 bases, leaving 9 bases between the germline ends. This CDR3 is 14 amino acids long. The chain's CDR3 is CASSQDWICTEAFF. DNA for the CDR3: TGCGCCAGCAGCCAAGATTGGATTTGCACTGAAGCTTTCTTT.

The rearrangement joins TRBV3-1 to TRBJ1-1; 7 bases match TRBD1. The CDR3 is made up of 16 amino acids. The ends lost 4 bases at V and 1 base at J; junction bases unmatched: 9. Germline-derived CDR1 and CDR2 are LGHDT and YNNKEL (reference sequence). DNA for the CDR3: TGTGCCAGCAGCCTAACTCTTCGACAGGGGAACACTGAAGCTTTCTTT. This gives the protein CASSLTLRQGNTEAFF.

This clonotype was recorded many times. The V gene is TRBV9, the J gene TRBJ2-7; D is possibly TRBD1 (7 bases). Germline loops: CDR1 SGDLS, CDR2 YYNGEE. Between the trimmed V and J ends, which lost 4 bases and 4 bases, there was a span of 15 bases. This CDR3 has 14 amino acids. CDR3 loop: CASSPGGGRYEQYF. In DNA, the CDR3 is TGTGCCAGCAGCCCAGGGGGAGGAAGATACGAGCAGTACTTC.

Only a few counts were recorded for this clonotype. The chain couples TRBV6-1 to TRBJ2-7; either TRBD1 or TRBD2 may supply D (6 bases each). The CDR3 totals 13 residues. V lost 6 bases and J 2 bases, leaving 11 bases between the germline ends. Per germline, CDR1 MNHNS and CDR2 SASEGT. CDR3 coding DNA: TGTGCCAGCAGAGATGGGGGGCCCTACGAGCAGTACTTC. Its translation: CASRDGGPYEQYF.

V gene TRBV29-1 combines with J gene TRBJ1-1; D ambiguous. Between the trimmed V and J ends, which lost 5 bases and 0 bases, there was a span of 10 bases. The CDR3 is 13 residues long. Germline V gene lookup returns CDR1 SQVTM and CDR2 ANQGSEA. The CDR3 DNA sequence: TGCAGCGTTCAACAGAGACTGAACACTGAAGCTTTCTTT. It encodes CSVQQRLNTEAFF. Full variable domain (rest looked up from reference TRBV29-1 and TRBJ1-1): SAVISQKPSRDICQRGTSLTIQCQVDSQVTMMFWYRQQPGQSLTLIATANQGSEATYESGFVIDKFPISRPNLTFSTLTVSNMSPEDSSIYLCSVQQRLNTEAFFGQGTRLTVV.

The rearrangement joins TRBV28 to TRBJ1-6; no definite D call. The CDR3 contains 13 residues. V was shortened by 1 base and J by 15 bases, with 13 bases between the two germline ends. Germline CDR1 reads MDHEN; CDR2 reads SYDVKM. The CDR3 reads CASSLFRGVDLHF. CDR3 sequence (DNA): TGTGCCAGCAGTTTATTCCGGGGAGTGGACCTCCACTTT.

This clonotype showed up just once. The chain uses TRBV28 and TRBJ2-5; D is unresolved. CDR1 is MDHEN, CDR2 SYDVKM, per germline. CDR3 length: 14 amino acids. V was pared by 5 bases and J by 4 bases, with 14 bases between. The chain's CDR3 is CASSPPWGRETQYF. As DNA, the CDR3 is TGTGCCAGCAGTCCCCCCTGGGGAAGAGAGACCCAGTACTTC.

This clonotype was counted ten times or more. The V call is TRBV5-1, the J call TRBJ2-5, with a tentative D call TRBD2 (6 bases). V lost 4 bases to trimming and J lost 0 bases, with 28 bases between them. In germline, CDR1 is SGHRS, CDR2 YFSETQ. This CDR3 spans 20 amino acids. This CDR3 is CASSMGLRTTYTTNQETQYF. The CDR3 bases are TGCGCCAGCAGCATGGGACTGCGAACCACCTACACCACCAACCAAGAGACCCAGTACTTC.

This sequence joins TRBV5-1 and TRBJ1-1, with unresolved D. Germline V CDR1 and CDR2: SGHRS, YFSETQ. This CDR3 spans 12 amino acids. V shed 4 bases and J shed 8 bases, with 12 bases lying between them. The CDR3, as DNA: TGCGCCAGCAGCCACCAGGACGGAGAAGCTTTCTTT. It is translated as CASSHQDGEAFF.

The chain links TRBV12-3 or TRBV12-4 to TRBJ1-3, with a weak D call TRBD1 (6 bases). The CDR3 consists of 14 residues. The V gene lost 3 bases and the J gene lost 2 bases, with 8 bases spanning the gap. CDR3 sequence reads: CASSFSGAGNTIYF. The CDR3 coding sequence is TGTGCCAGCAGTTTTTCAGGGGCTGGAAACACCATATATTTT.

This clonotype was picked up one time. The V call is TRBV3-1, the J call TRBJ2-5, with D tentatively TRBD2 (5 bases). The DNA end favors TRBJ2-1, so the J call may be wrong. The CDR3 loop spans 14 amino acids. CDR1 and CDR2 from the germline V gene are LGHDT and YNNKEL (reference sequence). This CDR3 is CASSQRGGNNEQFF. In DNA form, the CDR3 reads TGTGCCAGCAGCCAAAGAGGAGGTAACAATGAGCAGTTCTTC.

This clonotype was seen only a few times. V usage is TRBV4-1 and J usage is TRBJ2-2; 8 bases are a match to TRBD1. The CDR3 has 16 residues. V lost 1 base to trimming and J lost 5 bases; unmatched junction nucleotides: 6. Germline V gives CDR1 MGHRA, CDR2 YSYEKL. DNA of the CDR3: TGCGCCAGCAGCCAAGTAGGACAGGGTGGGACCGGGGAGCTGTTTTTT. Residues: CASSQVGQGGTGELFF.

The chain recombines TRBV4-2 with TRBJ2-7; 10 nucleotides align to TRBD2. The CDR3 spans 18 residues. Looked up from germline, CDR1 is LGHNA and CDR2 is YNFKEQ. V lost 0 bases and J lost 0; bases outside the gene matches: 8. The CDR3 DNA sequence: TGTGCCAGCAGCCAAGATATTCAAACTAGCGGGGTCTCCTACGAGCAGTACTTC. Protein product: CASSQDIQTSGVSYEQYF.

The CDR3 here is CASSITIYGTGCGGANVLTF. The CDR3 bases are TGTGCCAGTAGTATAACGATCTATGGGACAGGGTGCGGTGGGGCCAACGTCCTGACTTTC. The J gene is TRBJ2-6, the V gene TRBV19, with 9 bases matching TRBD1. Per germline, CDR1 LNHDA and CDR2 SQIVND (reference sequence). The CDR3 has 20 amino acids. V shed 2 bases and J 3 bases; nucleotides not matched to a gene: 14.

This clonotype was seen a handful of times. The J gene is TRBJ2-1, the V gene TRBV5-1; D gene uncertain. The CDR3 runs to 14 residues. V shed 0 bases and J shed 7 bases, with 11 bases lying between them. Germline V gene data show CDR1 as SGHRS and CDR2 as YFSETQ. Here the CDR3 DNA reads TGCGCCAGCAGCTTGGGCGTGGAAACGAATGAGCAGTTCTTC. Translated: CASSLGVETNEQFF.

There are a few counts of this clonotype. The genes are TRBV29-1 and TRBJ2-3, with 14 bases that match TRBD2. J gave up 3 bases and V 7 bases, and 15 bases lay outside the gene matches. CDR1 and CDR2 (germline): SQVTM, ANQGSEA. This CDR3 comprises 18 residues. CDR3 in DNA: TGCAGCGCCGGGGGACTAGCGGGAGCGGGTTGGAGGACAGATACGCAGTATTTT. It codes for CSAGGLAGAGWRTDTQYF.

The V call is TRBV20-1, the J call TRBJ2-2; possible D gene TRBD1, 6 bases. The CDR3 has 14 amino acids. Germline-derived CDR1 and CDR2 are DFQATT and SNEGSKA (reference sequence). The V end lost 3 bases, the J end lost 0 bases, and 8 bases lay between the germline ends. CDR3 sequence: CSASRDTNTGELFF. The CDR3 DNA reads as TGCAGTGCTAGCCGGGACACGAACACCGGGGAGCTGTTTTTT.

CDR3 bases: TGTGCCAGCAGTCCCCCGGGGACTAGCGGGAACTACGAGCAGTACTTC. This translates into CASSPPGTSGNYEQYF. V is TRBV12-3 or TRBV12-4 and J is TRBJ2-5; 13 nucleotides match TRBD2. Near its end, the DNA agrees better with TRBJ2-7, so the J call may be wrong. This CDR3 has 16 amino acids.

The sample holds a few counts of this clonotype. CDR3 sequence: CASSLDSNRSSYNSPLHF. CDR3 coding DNA: TGTGCCAGCAGCTTAGATTCCAATCGAAGCTCCTATAATTCACCCCTCCACTTT. V and J are TRBV7-9 and TRBJ1-6; D remains unclear. Germline V gives CDR1 SEHNR, CDR2 FQNEAQ (reference sequence). Trimming left V 1 base short and J 0 bases short, with 13 bases between. The CDR3 length is 18 residues.

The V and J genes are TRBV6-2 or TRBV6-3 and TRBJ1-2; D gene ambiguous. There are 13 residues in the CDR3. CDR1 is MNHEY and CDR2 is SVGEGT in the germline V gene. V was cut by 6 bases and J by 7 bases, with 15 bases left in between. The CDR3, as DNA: TGTGCCAGCAGCGACACTTGGGCGAGTGGCTACACCTTC. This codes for CASSDTWASGYTF.

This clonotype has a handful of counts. The CDR3 sequence is CASSQGFGQETQYF. The CDR3 DNA sequence: TGTGCCAGCAGTCAGGGGTTCGGGCAAGAGACCCAGTACTTC. V is TRBV7-9 and J is TRBJ2-5; D is possibly TRBD1 (6 bases). The V and J ends lost 6 bases and 2 bases respectively, with 13 bases between them. The CDR3 extends over 14 amino acids. Germline V gene lookup returns CDR1 SEHNR and CDR2 FQNEAQ (reference sequence). Full variable domain (outside the CDR3, taken from reference TRBV7-9 and TRBJ2-5): DTGVSQNPRHKITKRGQNVTFRCDPISEHNRLYWYRQTLGQGPEFLTYFQNEAQLEKSRLLSDRFSAERPKGSFSTLEIQRTEQGDSAMYLCASSQGFGQETQYFGPGTRLLVL.

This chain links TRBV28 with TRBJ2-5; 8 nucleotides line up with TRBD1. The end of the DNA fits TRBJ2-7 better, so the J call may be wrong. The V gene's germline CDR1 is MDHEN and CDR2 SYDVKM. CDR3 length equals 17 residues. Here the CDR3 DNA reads TGTGCCAGCAGTTTATTTGGTGGGGGACAGGTCTCCTACGAGCAGTACTTC. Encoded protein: CASSLFGGGQVSYEQYF.

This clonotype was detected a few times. In nucleotides, the CDR3 is TGCAGCGTGAGGACAGAGGGAAACTATGGCTACACCTTC. Translating it yields CSVRTEGNYGYTF. This chain links TRBV29-1 with TRBJ1-2, with a tentative D call TRBD1 (6 bases). This CDR3 region has 13 residues. With 6 bases removed from V and 2 bases from J, the gap between germline ends came to 13 bases. Germline CDR1 is SQVTM and CDR2 is ANQGSEA. Supplemented by reference TRBV29-1 and TRBJ1-2, the full variable domain reads SAVISQKPSRDICQRGTSLTIQCQVDSQVTMMFWYRQQPGQSLTLIATANQGSEATYESGFVIDKFPISRPNLTFSTLTVSNMSPEDSSIYLCSVRTEGNYGYTFGSGTRLTVV.